The clone carrying this TCR beta chain appeared a single time. No antigen is known for it. These data originate in a study of cytomegalovirus exposure and HLA in healthy donors. Study information: The Caucasian-associated ancestry cluster held 65% to 85% of roughly 370 genotyped donors. Study findings and constraints: Later analysis suggested links between common viral pathogens and several top significant clusters. As confirmed in vitro, three CMV-associated chains were specific for CMV antigens. It was approximately 170 TCR beta chains that were listed as cytomegalovirus-associated.

It was with 60 Vbeta and 13 Jbeta primers that the PCR ran. Produced via immunoSEQ multiplex PCR; TCRdb's table is partial and in-frame only. The sample contains more than 200,000 clones, 65% to 90% of which appear only once. This clonotype was sampled from a girl aged 5 to 17 in good health and CMV-seronegative. Input material: PBMCs.

As DNA, the CDR3 is TGTGCCAGCAGCTTTCAAATAGGGGAGCCCCAGCATTTT. It codes for CASSFQIGEPQHF. This chain joins TRBV7-8 and TRBJ1-5; tentatively, D is TRBD1 (5 bases). Trimming pared 3 bases from V and 8 bases from J, leaving 11 bases between. CDR1 SGHVS and CDR2 FQNEAQ come from the germline V gene. This CDR3 has 13 residues.